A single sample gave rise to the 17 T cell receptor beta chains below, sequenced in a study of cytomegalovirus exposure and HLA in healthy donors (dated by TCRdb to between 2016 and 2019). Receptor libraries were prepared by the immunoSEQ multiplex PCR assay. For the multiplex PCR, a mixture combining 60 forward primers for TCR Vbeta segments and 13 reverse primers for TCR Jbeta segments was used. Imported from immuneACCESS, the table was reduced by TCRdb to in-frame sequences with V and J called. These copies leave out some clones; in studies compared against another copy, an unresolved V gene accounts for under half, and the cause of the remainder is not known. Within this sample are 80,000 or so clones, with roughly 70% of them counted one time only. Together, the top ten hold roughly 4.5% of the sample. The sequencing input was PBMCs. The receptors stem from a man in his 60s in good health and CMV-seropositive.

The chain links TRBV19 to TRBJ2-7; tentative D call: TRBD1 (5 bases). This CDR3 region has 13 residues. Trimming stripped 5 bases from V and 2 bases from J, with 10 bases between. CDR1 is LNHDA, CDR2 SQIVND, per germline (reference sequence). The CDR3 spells CASSQTGPYEQYF. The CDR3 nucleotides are TGTGCCAGTAGTCAAACAGGTCCCTACGAGCAGTACTTC.

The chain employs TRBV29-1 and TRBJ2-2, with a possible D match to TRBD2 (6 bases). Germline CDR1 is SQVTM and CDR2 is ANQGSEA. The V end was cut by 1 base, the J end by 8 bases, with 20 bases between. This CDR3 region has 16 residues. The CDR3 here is CSVEGGAAGRGGELFF. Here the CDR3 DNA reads TGCAGCGTTGAAGGGGGCGCAGCCGGGCGGGGAGGGGAGCTGTTTTTT.

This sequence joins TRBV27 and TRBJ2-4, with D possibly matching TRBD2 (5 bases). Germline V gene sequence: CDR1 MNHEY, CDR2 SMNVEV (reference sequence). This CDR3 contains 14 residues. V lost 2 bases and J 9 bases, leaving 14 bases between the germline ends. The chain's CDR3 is CASSLTAGGVIQYF. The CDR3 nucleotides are TGTGCCAGCAGTTTAACGGCGGGTGGGGTCATTCAGTACTTC.

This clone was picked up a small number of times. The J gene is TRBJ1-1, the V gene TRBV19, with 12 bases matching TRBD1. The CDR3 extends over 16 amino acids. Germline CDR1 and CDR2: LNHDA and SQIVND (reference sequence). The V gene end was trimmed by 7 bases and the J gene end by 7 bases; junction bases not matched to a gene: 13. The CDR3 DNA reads TGTGCCAGTACCACCCGGGACAGGGGGCGCGTAGGTGAAGCTTTCTTT. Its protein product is CASTTRDRGRVGEAFF.

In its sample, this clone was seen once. This CDR3 reads CATSLVRADRETQYF. The CDR3 DNA sequence: TGTGCCACCAGTTTGGTGAGGGCAGATCGGGAGACCCAGTACTTC. The J gene is TRBJ2-5, the V gene TRBV15, with D possibly being TRBD2 (5 bases). The V gene's germline CDR1 is LNHNV and CDR2 YYDKDF (reference sequence). The germline V and J ends were trimmed by 6 bases and 5 bases, with 19 bases remaining between them. This CDR3 is 15 amino acids long.

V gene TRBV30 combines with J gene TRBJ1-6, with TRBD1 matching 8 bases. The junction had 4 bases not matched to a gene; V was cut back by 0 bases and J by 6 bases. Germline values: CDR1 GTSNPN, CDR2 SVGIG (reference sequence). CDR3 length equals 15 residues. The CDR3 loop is CAWSVRGRSNSPLHF. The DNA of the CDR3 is TGTGCCTGGAGTGTCAGGGGGCGAAGTAATTCACCCCTCCACTTT.

The CDR3 sequence: CAWSVLAGGDEQYF. As DNA, the CDR3 is TGTGCCTGGAGTGTACTAGCGGGAGGCGACGAGCAGTACTTC. The chain combines TRBV30 with TRBJ2-7, with 12 bases that match TRBD2. V shed 0 bases, J shed 5 bases, and the junction held 2 bases outside the gene matches. The CDR3 spans 14 residues. CDR1 GTSNPN and CDR2 SVGIG come from the germline V gene (reference sequence).

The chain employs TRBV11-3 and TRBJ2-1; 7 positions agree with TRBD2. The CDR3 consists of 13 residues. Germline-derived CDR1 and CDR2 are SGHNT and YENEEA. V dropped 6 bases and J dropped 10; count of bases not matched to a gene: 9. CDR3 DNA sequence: TGTGCCAGCAGTTGGCGGGGAGCGGGAGAGCAGTTCTTC. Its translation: CASSWRGAGEQFF. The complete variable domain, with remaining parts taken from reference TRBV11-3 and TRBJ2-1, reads EAGVVQSPRYKIIEKKQPVAFWCNPISGHNTLYWYLQNLGQGPELLIRYENEEAVDDSQLPKDRFSAERLKGVDSTLKIQPAELGDSAVYLCASSWRGAGEQFFGPGTRLTVL.

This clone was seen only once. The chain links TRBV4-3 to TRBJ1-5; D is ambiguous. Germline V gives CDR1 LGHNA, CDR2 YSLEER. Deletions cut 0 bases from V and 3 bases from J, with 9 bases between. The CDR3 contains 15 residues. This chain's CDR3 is CASSQDSADNQPQHF. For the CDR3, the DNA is TGCGCCAGCAGCCAAGATTCGGCGGACAATCAGCCCCAGCATTTT.

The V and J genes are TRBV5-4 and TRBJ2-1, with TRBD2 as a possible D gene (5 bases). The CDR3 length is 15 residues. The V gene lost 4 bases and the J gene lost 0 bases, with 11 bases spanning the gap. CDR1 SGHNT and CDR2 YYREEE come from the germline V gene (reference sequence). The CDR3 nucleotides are TGTGCCAGCAGCAGGACTCAGAGCTCCTACAATGAGCAGTTCTTC. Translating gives CASSRTQSSYNEQFF.

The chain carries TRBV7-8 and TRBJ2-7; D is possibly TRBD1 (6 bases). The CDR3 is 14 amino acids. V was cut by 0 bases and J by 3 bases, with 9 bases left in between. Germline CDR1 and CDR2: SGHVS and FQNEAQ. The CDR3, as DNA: TGTGCCAGCAGCTTAGCGCGGACAGACTACGAGCAGTACTTC. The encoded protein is CASSLARTDYEQYF.

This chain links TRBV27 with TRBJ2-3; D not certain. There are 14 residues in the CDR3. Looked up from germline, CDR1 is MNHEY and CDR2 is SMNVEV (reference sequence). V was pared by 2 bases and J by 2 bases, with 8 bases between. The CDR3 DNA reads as TGTGCCAGCAGTTTAGAACAGTACACAGATACGCAGTATTTT. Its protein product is CASSLEQYTDTQYF.

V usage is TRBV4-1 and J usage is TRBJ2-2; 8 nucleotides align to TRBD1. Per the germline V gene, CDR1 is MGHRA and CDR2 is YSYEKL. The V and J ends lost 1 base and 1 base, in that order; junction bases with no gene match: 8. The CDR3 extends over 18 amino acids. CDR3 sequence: CASSQVGAGTGNTGELFF. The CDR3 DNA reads TGCGCCAGCAGCCAAGTGGGGGCCGGGACAGGGAACACCGGGGAGCTGTTTTTT.

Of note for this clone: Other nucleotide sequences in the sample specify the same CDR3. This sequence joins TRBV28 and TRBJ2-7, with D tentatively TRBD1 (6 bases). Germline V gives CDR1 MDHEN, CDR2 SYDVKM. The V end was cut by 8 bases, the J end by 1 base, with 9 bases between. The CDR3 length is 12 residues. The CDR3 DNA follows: TGTGCCAGCTCACAGGGTTCCTACGAGCAGTACTTC. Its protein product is CASSQGSYEQYF.

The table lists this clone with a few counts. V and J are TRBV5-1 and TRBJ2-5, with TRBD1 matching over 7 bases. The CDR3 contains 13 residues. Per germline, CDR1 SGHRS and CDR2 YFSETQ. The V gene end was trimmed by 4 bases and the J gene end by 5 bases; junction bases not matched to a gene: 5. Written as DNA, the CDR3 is TGCGCCAGCAGCGGTATCAGGGGGGAGACCCAGTACTTC. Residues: CASSGIRGETQYF.

CDR3 sequence reads: CASSFSGAQETQYF. CDR3 sequence (DNA): TGTGCCAGCAGCTTTTCGGGAGCCCAAGAGACCCAGTACTTC. The V call is TRBV7-2, the J call TRBJ2-5; perhaps TRBD2 as D (6 bases). Germline CDR1 and CDR2: SGHTA and FQGNSA. V lost 3 bases to trimming and J lost 1 base, with 9 bases between them. This CDR3 has 14 residues.

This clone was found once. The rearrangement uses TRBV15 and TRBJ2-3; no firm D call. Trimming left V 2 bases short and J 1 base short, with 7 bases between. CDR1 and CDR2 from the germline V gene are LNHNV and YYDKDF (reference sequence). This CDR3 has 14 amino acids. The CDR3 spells CATSRIGRTDTQYF. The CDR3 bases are TGTGCCACCAGCAGAATTGGCCGCACAGATACGCAGTATTTT.